Described below is a single TCR beta chain sequence and its context. The data derive from a study of cytomegalovirus exposure and HLA in healthy donors. Study-wide context: Early release data held about 85 million unique TCRs from HLA-typed donors.

The CDR3 sequence is 15 residues long. In germline, CDR1 is MNHEY, CDR2 SMNVEV (reference sequence). Trimming removed 6 bases from V and 8 bases from J; junction bases left unmatched: 15. The PCR employed 60 Vbeta primers together with 13 Jbeta primers. Data came from immunoSEQ multiplex PCR; TCRdb stores just in-frame clones and leaves some out. The sample totals about 160,000 clones. The sequence came from a young man in good health and CMV-seronegative. The rearrangement joins TRBV27 to TRBJ1-2, with 7 bases matching TRBD1. Sequences were obtained from PBMCs. This CDR3 is CASRLDIRDSRGYTF. CDR3 nucleotide sequence: TGTGCCAGCAGGCTTGACATCCGGGACAGTCGGGGCTACACCTTC.